Below, 8 T cell receptor beta chains from the same sample are listed, as sequenced in a study of T-cell reconstitution after alpha-beta-depleted transplantation in children. Unique molecular identifiers were used to barcode this TCRbeta library. MiXCR, applied by TCRdb to the PCR reads, yields one record per CDR3 protein. The profile covers 200,000 to 300,000 distinct CDR3 sequences, with about 12% appearing a single time and roughly 2.8% taken by the ten largest. The material sequenced was PBMCs from the stem cell graft donor, taken from the stem cell graft. Receptor source: a human donor who donated a stem cell graft to a child with acute lymphoblastic leukemia.

The rearrangement joins TRBV20-1 to TRBJ1-4, with TRBD1 matching over 7 bases. Germline trimming cut 5 bases from V and 6 bases from J; bases unmatched to any gene: 6. The CDR3 is 13 amino acids. Germline CDR1 reads DFQATT; CDR2 reads SNEGSKA (reference sequence). The CDR3 reads CSAETGRHEKLFF. CDR3 sequence (DNA): TGCAGTGCTGAGACAGGGCGTCATGAAAAACTGTTTTTT.

This clonotype was counted ten times or more. The chain links TRBV29-1 to TRBJ1-1, with 11 bases lining up with TRBD1. CDR1 and CDR2 (germline): SQVTM, ANQGSEA. Trimming removed 6 bases from V and 4 bases from J; junction bases left unmatched: 10. This CDR3 spans 15 amino acids. The CDR3 loop is CSVRPGTGGGTEAFF. CDR3 bases: TGCAGCGTCCGTCCCGGGACAGGGGGAGGCACTGAAGCTTTCTTT.

This clonotype was recorded at least ten times. The chain is built from TRBV12-3 or TRBV12-4 and TRBJ2-5; D is perhaps TRBD1 (6 bases). Trimming stripped 4 bases from V and 1 base from J, with 10 bases between. The CDR3 is 14 residues long. The CDR3 loop is CASSSTDSQETQYF. Here the CDR3 DNA reads TGTGCCAGCAGTTCTACGGACAGCCAAGAGACCCAGTACTTC.

The chain has TRBV30 and TRBJ2-2; D may match TRBD1 or TRBD2 (5 bases each). The V end lost 8 bases, the J end lost 1 base, and 11 bases lay between the germline ends. CDR3 size: 13 residues. Per the germline V gene, CDR1 is GTSNPN and CDR2 is SVGIG (reference sequence). The CDR3 loop reads CAGDRWNTGELFF. The CDR3 nucleotides are TGTGCCGGGGACCGATGGAACACCGGGGAGCTGTTTTTT.

This chain uses TRBV4-2 with TRBJ2-1; D remains unclear. V lost 0 bases and J 6 bases, leaving 12 bases between the germline ends. From germline, CDR1 is LGHNA and CDR2 YNFKEQ. The CDR3 is 15 amino acids. CDR3 sequence: CASSQDGPPGNEQFF. Here the CDR3 DNA reads TGTGCCAGCAGCCAAGATGGTCCCCCAGGCAATGAGCAGTTCTTC.

This clonotype has at least ten counts. The gene calls are TRBV7-9 and TRBJ1-3, with a tentative D call TRBD1 (5 bases). The V end lost 10 bases, the J end lost 7 bases, and 23 bases lay between the germline ends. The CDR3 loop spans 15 amino acids. The germline gives CDR1 SEHNR, CDR2 FQNEAQ (reference sequence). The CDR3, as DNA: TGTGCCATCATGTCCGCGGGGGTTCTCGCGAACACCATATATTTT. Its protein is CAIMSAGVLANTIYF.

This clonotype was seen repeatedly, ten times or more. The rearrangement joins TRBV7-2 to TRBJ1-6, with D hard to call. The CDR3 is made up of 16 amino acids. Germline V gene lookup returns CDR1 SGHTA and CDR2 FQGNSA. V was trimmed by 2 bases and J by 6 bases, leaving 14 bases between them. The CDR3 reads CASSLRSGFANSPLHF. CDR3 nucleotides: TGTGCCAGCAGCTTAAGGTCGGGCTTCGCTAATTCACCCCTCCACTTT.

At least ten counts were recorded for this clonotype. The V gene is TRBV20-1, the J gene TRBJ2-4; D may be TRBD2 (5 bases). The V end was cut by 8 bases, the J end by 2 bases, with 13 bases between. Germline loops: CDR1 DFQATT, CDR2 SNEGSKA (reference sequence). The CDR3 length is 13 residues. The CDR3 loop is CSTPGFPKNIQYF. The CDR3 DNA reads as TGCAGTACCCCGGGATTCCCCAAAAACATTCAGTACTTC.